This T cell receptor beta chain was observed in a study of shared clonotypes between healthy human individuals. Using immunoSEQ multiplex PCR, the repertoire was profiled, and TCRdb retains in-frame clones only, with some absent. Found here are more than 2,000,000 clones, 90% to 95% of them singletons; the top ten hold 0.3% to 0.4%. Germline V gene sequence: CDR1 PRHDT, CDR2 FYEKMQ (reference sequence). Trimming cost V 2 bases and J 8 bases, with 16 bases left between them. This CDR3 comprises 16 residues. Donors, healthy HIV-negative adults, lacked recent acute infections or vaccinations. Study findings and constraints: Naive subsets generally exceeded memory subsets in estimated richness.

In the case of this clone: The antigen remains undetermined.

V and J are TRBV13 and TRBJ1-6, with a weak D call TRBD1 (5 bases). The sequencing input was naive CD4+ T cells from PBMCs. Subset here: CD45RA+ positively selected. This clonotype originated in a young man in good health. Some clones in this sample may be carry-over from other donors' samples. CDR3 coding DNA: TGTGCCAGCAGCTTACGTTCTGGTGAAGGGGATTCACCCCTCCACTTT. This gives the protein CASSLRSGEGDSPLHF.